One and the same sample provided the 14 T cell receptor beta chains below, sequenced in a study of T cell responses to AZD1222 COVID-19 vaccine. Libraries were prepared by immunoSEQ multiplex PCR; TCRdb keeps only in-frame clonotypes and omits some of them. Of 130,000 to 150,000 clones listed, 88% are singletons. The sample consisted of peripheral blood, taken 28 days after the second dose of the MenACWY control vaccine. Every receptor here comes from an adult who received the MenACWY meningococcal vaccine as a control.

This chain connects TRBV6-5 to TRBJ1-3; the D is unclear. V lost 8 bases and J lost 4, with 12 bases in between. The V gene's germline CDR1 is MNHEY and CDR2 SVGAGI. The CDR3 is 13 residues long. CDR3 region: CASFQGIGNTIYF. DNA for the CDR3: TGTGCCAGCTTTCAAGGGATCGGAAACACCATATATTTT.

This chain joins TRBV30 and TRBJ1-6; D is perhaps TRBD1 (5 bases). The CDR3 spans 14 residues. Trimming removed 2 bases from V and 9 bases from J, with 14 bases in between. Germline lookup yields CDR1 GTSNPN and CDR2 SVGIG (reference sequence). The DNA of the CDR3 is TGTGCCTGGAGTTCTGGCAGGGAGGGTTCACCCCTCCACTTT. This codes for CAWSSGREGSPLHF.

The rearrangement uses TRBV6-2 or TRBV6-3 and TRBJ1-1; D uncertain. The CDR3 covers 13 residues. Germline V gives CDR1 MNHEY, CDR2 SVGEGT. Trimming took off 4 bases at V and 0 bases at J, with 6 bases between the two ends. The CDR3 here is CASSSGVNTEAFF. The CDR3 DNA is TGTGCCAGCAGTTCCGGGGTGAACACTGAAGCTTTCTTT.

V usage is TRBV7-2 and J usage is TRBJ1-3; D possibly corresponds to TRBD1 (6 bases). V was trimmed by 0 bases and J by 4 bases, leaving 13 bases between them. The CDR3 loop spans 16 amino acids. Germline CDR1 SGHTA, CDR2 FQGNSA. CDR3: CASSLAGGRRGNTIYF. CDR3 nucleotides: TGTGCCAGCAGCTTAGCGGGGGGGCGTAGGGGAAACACCATATATTTT.

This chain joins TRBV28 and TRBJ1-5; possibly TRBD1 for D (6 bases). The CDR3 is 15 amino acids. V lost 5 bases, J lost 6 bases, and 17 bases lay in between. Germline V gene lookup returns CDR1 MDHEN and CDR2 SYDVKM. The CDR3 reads CASSASGGAIQPQHF. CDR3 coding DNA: TGTGCCAGCAGTGCCTCGGGGGGCGCGATTCAGCCCCAGCATTTT.

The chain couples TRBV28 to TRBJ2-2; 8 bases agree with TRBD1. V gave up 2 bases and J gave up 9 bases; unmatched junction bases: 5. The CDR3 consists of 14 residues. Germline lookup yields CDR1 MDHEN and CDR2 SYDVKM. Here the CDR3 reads CASSLLAGGRELFF. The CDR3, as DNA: TGTGCCAGCAGTTTACTGGCAGGGGGCCGGGAGCTGTTTTTT.

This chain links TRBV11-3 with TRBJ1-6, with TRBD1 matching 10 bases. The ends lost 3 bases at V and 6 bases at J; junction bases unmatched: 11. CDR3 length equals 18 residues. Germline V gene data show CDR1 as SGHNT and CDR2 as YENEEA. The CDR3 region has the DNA TGTGCCAGCAGCTTCGTCGGGACAGGGGAGATCGGTAATTCACCCCTCCACTTT. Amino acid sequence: CASSFVGTGEIGNSPLHF.

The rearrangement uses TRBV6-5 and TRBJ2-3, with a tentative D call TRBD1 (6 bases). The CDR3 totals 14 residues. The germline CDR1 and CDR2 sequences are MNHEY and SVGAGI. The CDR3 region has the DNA TGTGTCTCTCGGGGTACAGGGTTCGAAGATACGCAGTATTTT. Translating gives CVSRGTGFEDTQYF.

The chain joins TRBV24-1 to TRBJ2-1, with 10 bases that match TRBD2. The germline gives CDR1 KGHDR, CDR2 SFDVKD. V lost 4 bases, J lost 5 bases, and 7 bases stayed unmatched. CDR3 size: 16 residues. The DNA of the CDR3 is TGTGCCACCAGTGACCTTAGCGGGGGGCCGAACAATGAGCAGTTCTTC. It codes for CATSDLSGGPNNEQFF.

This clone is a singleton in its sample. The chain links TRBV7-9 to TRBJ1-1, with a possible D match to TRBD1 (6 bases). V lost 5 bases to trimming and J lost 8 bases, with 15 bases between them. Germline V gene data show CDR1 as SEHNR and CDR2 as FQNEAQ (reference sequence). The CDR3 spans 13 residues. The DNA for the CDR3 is TGTGCCAGCAGCCTGGGGCAGGGGTTCGAAGCTTTCTTT. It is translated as CASSLGQGFEAFF.

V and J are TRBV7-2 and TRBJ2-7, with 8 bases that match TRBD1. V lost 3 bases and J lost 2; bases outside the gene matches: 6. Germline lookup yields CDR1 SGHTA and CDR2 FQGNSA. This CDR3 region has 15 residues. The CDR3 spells CASSLDRAGPYEQYF. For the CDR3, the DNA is TGTGCCAGCAGCTTGGACAGGGCGGGACCCTACGAGCAGTACTTC.

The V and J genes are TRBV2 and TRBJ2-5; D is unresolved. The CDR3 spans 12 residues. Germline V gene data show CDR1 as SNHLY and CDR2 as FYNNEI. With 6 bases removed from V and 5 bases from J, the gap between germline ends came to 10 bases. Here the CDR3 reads CASSLDLETQYF. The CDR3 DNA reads TGTGCCAGCAGCCTAGATTTGGAGACCCAGTACTTC.

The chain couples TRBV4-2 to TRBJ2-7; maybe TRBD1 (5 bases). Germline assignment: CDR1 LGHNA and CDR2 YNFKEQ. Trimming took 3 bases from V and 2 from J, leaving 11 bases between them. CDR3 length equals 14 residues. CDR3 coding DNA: TGTGCCAGCAGCCATAGGCAGGGTCCCTACGAGCAGTACTTC. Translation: CASSHRQGPYEQYF.

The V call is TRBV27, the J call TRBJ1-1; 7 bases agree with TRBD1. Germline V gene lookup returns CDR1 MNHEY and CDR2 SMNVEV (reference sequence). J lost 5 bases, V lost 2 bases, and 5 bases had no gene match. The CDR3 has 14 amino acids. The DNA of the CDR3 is TGTGCCAGCAGTTTAGACAGGGATCGGACTGAAGCTTTCTTT. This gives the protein CASSLDRDRTEAFF.